These 25 T cell receptor beta chains came from one sample sequenced in a study of CXCR3-negative and CXCR3-positive naive CD8 T cells. Study-wide results and caveats: More hydrophobic TRB CDR3s occurred in CXCR3-positive than in CXCR3-negative naive cells.

Carrying UMI labels, the TRB cDNA libraries were prepared through 5' RACE. TCRdb derives one entry per CDR3 protein from the 5' RACE reads, leaving out DNA. In all, the sample yields tens of thousands of distinct CDR3 sequences. These receptors are not linked to any known antigen. Sequenced: naive CXCR3+ CD8+ T cells from blood. Stated subset: CD45RO-CCR7+CD27+CD95- naive CD8+ T cells expressing CXCR3 (TNR3+). The receptors come from a human donor in good health. Some clones in this sample may be carry-over from other donors' samples.

The chain couples TRBV28 to TRBJ2-1; there is no DNA to check the TCRdb D call of TRBD2. The CDR3 consists of 16 residues. Per the germline V gene, CDR1 is MDHEN and CDR2 is SYDVKM. The CDR3 spells CASSTRRAGPRNEQFF.

The chain is built from TRBV2 and TRBJ2-5; TCRdb picks TRBD2, but there is no DNA to check that call. The CDR3 consists of 14 residues. The germline V gene has CDR1 SNHLY and CDR2 FYNNEI. The CDR3 is CASTPRDLGETQYF.

The gene calls are TRBV4-2 and TRBJ1-1. CDR1 is LGHNA, CDR2 YNFKEQ, per germline. This CDR3 comprises 13 residues. CDR3: CASSLPSDTEAFF.

The chain employs TRBV29-1 and TRBJ2-1; TCRdb proposes TRBD1, but this gene call is untestable without DNA. CDR1 is SQVTM and CDR2 is ANQGSEA in the germline V gene. The CDR3 extends over 16 amino acids. The CDR3 reads CSVEEILGQGENEQFF.

The gene calls are TRBV12-3 or TRBV12-4 and TRBJ2-7; TCRdb names TRBD1, which stays unverified in the absence of DNA. The CDR3 spans 13 residues. The CDR3 loop is CASSIGSRGEQYF.

This chain links TRBV14 with TRBJ1-1; TCRdb returns TRBD1, unconfirmable since there is no DNA. This CDR3 comprises 13 residues. Germline values: CDR1 SGHDN, CDR2 FVKESK. The CDR3 loop reads CASRPDRGQYAFF.

This chain joins TRBV28 and TRBJ1-1. The germline V gene encodes CDR1 MDHEN and CDR2 SYDVKM. The CDR3 has 12 residues. Here the CDR3 reads CASSSGNTEAFF.

The chain recombines TRBV7-8 with TRBJ2-7; the TRBD1 assignment by TCRdb is unverifiable without DNA. CDR1 and CDR2 from the germline V gene are SGHVS and FQNEAQ. The CDR3 covers 15 residues. The CDR3 here is CASSLGLTGAYEQYF.

CDR3 region: CASSPGVTEAFF. This chain uses TRBV7-9 with TRBJ1-1; checking the TCRdb D call of TRBD1 is not possible without DNA. CDR3 size: 12 residues. Germline V lookup: CDR1 SEHNR, CDR2 FQNEAQ (reference sequence). The full variable domain, in which reference TRBV7-9 and TRBJ1-1 provide the parts outside the CDR3, is DTGVSQNPRHKITKRGQNVTFRCDPISEHNRLYWYRQTLGQGPEFLTYFQNEAQLEKSRLLSDRFSAERPKGSFSTLEIQRTEQGDSAMYLCASSPGVTEAFFGQGTRLTVV.

This chain uses TRBV12-3 or TRBV12-4 with TRBJ1-5; no DNA is available, so the TRBD1 call from TCRdb remains unchecked. This CDR3 has 14 amino acids. CDR3 loop: CASQGAQSNQPQHF.

This chain links TRBV9 with TRBJ2-2. This CDR3 is 15 amino acids long. Germline CDR1 SGDLS, CDR2 YYNGEE. The CDR3 region is CASSVGGSNTGELFF.

This rearrangement joins TRBV11-3 to TRBJ2-7; TCRdb proposes TRBD1, but this gene call is untestable without DNA. The CDR3 has 14 residues. CDR1 and CDR2 from the germline V gene are SGHNT and YENEEA. CDR3 loop: CASSSPRGDYEQYF.

The J gene is TRBJ2-7, the V gene TRBV27. From germline, CDR1 is MNHEY and CDR2 SMNVEV (reference sequence). CDR3 length equals 16 residues. The CDR3 region is CASSFLGWGDSYEQYF.

The chain has TRBV20-1 and TRBJ2-7. This CDR3 is 12 amino acids long. Germline assignment: CDR1 DFQATT and CDR2 SNEGSKA (reference sequence). The CDR3 here is CSARGQGYEQYF.

V gene TRBV6-5 combines with J gene TRBJ1-3; the TRBD1 assignment by TCRdb is unverifiable without DNA. CDR1 is MNHEY, CDR2 SVGAGI, per germline. This CDR3 is 20 amino acids long. CDR3 amino acids: CASSFTSQRDSYFSGNTIYF.

The chain is built from TRBV15 and TRBJ2-7; TCRdb returns TRBD1, unconfirmable since there is no DNA. Germline V lookup: CDR1 LNHNV, CDR2 YYDKDF (reference sequence). The CDR3 covers 14 residues. The CDR3 loop is CATSRVPGSYEQYF.

The chain uses TRBV4-3 and TRBJ2-5; TCRdb picks TRBD1, but there is no DNA to check that call. The CDR3 has 16 residues. CDR1 LGHNA and CDR2 YSLEER come from the germline V gene. The CDR3 spells CASSQAGTGGSETQYF.

The V and J genes are TRBV4-1 and TRBJ2-1. CDR3 length equals 14 residues. Per germline, CDR1 MGHRA and CDR2 YSYEKL. The CDR3 sequence: CASSQGSSRNEQFF.

This chain connects TRBV6-6 to TRBJ2-7. CDR3 size: 15 residues. Germline assignment: CDR1 MNHNY and CDR2 SVGAGI (reference sequence). CDR3 loop: CASSYSDTSSYEQYF.

The rearrangement joins TRBV5-1 to TRBJ2-5; TCRdb proposes TRBD2, but this gene call is untestable without DNA. Germline CDR1 SGHRS, CDR2 YFSETQ. The CDR3 has 15 residues. The chain's CDR3 is CATNPGLAGGETQYF.

The CDR3 sequence is CASSLRPVYEQYF. This chain links TRBV5-4 with TRBJ2-7. The germline V gene encodes CDR1 SGHNT and CDR2 YYREEE (reference sequence). The CDR3 is 13 amino acids.

The chain has TRBV4-1 and TRBJ2-1; the TCRdb call, TRBD2, lacks DNA for checking. The germline V gene encodes CDR1 MGHRA and CDR2 YSYEKL. The CDR3 contains 15 residues. The CDR3: CASSYFEGMRNEQFF.

J is TRBJ2-3 and V is TRBV25-1; checking the TCRdb D call of TRBD1 is not possible without DNA. This CDR3 is built from 11 residues. Germline CDR1 MGHDK, CDR2 SYGVNS. CDR3 residues: CASSGVDTQYF.

The chain is built from TRBV7-2 and TRBJ1-1. From germline, CDR1 is SGHTA and CDR2 FQGNSA. CDR3 length: 15 amino acids. The CDR3 protein is CASSLALGMRTEAFF.

The chain has TRBV14 and TRBJ2-7; the D call of TRBD1 rests on TCRdb alone, since no DNA is present to check it. This CDR3 region has 15 residues. Germline CDR1 SGHDN, CDR2 FVKESK. The CDR3 loop is CASSQMDSRSYEQYF.